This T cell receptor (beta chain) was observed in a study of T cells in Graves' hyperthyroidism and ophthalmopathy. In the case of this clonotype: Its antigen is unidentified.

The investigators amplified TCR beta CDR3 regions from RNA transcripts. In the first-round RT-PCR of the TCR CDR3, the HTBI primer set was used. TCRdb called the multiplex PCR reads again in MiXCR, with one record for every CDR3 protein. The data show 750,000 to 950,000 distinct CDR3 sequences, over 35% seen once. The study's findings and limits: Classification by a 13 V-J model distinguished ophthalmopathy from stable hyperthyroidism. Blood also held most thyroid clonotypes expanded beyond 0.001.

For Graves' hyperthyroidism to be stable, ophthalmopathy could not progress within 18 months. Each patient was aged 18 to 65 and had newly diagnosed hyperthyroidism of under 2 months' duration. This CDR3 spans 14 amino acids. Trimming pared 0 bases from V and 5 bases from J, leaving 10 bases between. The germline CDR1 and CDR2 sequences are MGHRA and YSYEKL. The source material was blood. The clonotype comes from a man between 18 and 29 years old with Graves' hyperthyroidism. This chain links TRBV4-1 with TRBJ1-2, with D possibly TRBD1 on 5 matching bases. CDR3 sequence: CASSQEGASYGYTF. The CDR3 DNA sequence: TGCGCCAGCAGCCAAGAAGGGGCCAGTTATGGCTACACCTTC.